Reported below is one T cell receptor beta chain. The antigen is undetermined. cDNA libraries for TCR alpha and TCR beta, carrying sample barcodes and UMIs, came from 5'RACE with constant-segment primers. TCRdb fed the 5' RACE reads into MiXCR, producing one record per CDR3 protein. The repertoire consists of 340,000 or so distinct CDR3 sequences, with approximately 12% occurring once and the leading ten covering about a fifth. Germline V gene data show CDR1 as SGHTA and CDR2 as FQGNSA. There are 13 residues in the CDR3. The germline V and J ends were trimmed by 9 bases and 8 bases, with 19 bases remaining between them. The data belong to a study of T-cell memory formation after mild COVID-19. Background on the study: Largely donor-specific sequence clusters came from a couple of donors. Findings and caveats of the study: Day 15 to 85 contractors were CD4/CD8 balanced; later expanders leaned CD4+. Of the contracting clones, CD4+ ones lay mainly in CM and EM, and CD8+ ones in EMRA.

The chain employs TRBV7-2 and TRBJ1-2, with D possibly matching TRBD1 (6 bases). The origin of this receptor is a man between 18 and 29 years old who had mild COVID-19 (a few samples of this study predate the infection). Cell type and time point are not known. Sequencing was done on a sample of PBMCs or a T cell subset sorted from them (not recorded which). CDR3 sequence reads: CASVIVWTEGYTF. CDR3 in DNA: TGTGCCAGTGTAATTGTTTGGACAGAAGGCTACACCTTC.